A selection of T cell receptor beta chains follows, all from one sample in a study of blood T cells in healthy people across ages. TCRdb redid the calling of the 5' RACE reads with MiXCR, one entry per CDR3 protein. Of about 1.7 million distinct CDR3 sequences in the sample, 28% were seen once. Sequenced input: blood. All receptors come from a woman in her twenties or thirties in good health. Each CDR3 is given with its conserved first and last residue. The D gene is left open where the match is weak. Size is stated for part of the rows, as once, few or many counts, or as a class when the clone is expanded.

j_call v_call cdr3_length clone_size d_call cdr3_nt cdr3_aa
TRBJ1-2 TRBV20-1 16 . TRBD1 TGCAGTGCCCAGGGGCCGGACAGGGTCCAATTATATGGCTACACCTTC CSAQGPDRVQLYGYTF
TRBJ2-5 TRBV7-3 16 . . TGTGCCAGCAGCTTATCAAATAGCGGATATCAAGAGACCCAGTACTTC CASSLSNSGYQETQYF
TRBJ1-4 TRBV5-1 14 few TRBD1 TGCGCCAGCAGGGGACAGGGCAACTACCGAAAACTGTTTTTT CASRGQGNYRKLFF
TRBJ2-7 TRBV6-6 15 . . TGTGCCAGCAGTTACCAGGGCGGGGTAGACCATGAGCAGTACTTC CASSYQGGVDHEQYF
TRBJ2-3 TRBV20-1 15 few TRBD2 TGCAGTGCTAGAGAAGCAGCTAGCGGGGAGAGTACGCAGTATTTT CSAREAASGESTQYF
TRBJ2-3 TRBV4-3 16 . . TGCGCCAGCAGCCGTCAGGCGGGTGCAGGACGGGATACGCAGTATTTT CASSRQAGAGRDTQYF
TRBJ2-3 TRBV6-5 15 . . TGTGCCAGCACTTTAGGGCATGCAAGCACAGATACGCAGTATTTT CASTLGHASTDTQYF
TRBJ2-7 TRBV5-1 15 . . TGCGCCAGCAGCTTGGGACAACTCTCACCTAGCGAGCAGTACTTC CASSLGQLSPSEQYF
TRBJ2-7 TRBV7-2 15 few . TGTGCCAGCAGCTACCGACCGGGAGATGGCGACGAGCAGTACTTC CASSYRPGDGDEQYF
TRBJ2-1 TRBV20-1 15 . TRBD2 TGCAGTGCTAGAGCCCCCCGGGACTACTACAATGAGCAGTTCTTC CSARAPRDYYNEQFF
TRBJ2-7 TRBV3-1 13 few . TGTGCCAGCAGCCAAAGGGGGACCTACGAGCAGTACTTC CASSQRGTYEQYF
TRBJ2-1 TRBV19 12 . . TGTGCCAGTAGTATTTTTGACAATGAGCAGTTCTTC CASSIFDNEQFF
TRBJ1-2 TRBV4-1 14 . . TGCGCCAGCAGCCAAGTTGAAAGGTCCGACGGCTACACCTTC CASSQVERSDGYTF
TRBJ2-7 TRBV15 14 . . TGTGCCACCAGCAGAGGTGGGGCCACCTACGAGCAGTACTTC CATSRGGATYEQYF
TRBJ2-7 TRBV28 15 many TRBD1 TGTGCCAGCAACACCCCGGGGGACAGGAGGTGGGAGCAGTACTTC CASNTPGDRRWEQYF
TRBJ2-2 TRBV5-5 14 few . TGTGCCAGCAGCGGGCAACTGAACACCGGGGAGCTGTTTTTT CASSGQLNTGELFF
TRBJ2-4 TRBV7-2 15 few . TGTGCCAGCAGCTCCCATAATCCAGCCAAAAACATTCAGTACTTC CASSSHNPAKNIQYF
TRBJ1-1 TRBV4-1 14 . TRBD1 TGCGCCAGCAGCTACCTACCGGGACAGTTGGAAGCTTTCTTT CASSYLPGQLEAFF
TRBJ2-1 TRBV27 16 few TRBD1 TGTGCCAGCAGTTTATCCGGGACAGGGTATTACAATGAGCAGTTCTTC CASSLSGTGYYNEQFF
TRBJ2-3 TRBV15 15 . . TGTGCCACCAGCAGAGAGAACCAGCGCACAGATACGCAGTATTTT CATSRENQRTDTQYF
TRBJ2-4 TRBV6-6 16 few TRBD2 TGTGCCAGCAGTTCCGCGGGAGGGGCAGCCAAAAACATTCAGTACTTC CASSSAGGAAKNIQYF
TRBJ2-3 TRBV10-3 17 many TRBD2 TGTGCCATCAGTGAGCCGAACAGACTAGCGGGGTCAGATACGCAGTATTTT CAISEPNRLAGSDTQYF
TRBJ2-7 TRBV7-8 14 few TRBD2 TGTGCCAGCAGCTTAATGAGCGGGACCTACGAGCAGTACTTC CASSLMSGTYEQYF
TRBJ2-4 TRBV4-2 19 few . TGTGCCAGCAGCCAAGATTCGGGTTACCCAAACCTAGCCAAAAACATTCAGTACTTC CASSQDSGYPNLAKNIQYF
TRBJ1-1 TRBV20-1 14 . . TGCAGTGCTAGAAGGGGAGGGCCCTACACTGAAGCTTTCTTT CSARRGGPYTEAFF
TRBJ1-5 TRBV29-1 13 few . TGCAGCGTTGCAGTAAGGGACAATCAGCCCCAGCATTTT CSVAVRDNQPQHF
TRBJ2-4 TRBV7-2 14 . TRBD1 TGTGCCAGCGGGGACAGGGCCGGCAAAAACATTCAGTACTTC CASGDRAGKNIQYF
TRBJ2-7 TRBV29-1 13 few TRBD2 TGCAGCGCCCGCGGGGGGGCTCTCTACGAGCAGTACTTC CSARGGALYEQYF
TRBJ1-1 TRBV5-6 12 . . TGTGCCAGCAGGACCAGTGCTTCCAAAGCTTTCTTT CASRTSASKAFF
TRBJ2-1 TRBV10-2 13 few . TGCGCCAGCAGTGAGGTTGCGGACAATGAGCAGTTCTTC CASSEVADNEQFF
TRBJ2-3 TRBV7-2 16 few TRBD2 TGTGCCAGCAGCTTAACTAGCGGGAGGGTCGCAGATACGCAGTATTTT CASSLTSGRVADTQYF
TRBJ2-7 TRBV5-1 15 few TRBD1 TGCGCCAGCAGAGAGGCCCGGGACAGCCTCTACGAGCAGTACTTC CASREARDSLYEQYF
TRBJ2-1 TRBV7-2 15 . TRBD1 TGTGCCAGCAGCTTAGAAAGGGGCAGGGGGAATGGGCAGTTCTTC CASSLERGRGNGQFF
TRBJ2-7 TRBV6-6 14 few TRBD1 TGTGCCAGCAGTTACCCAACAGGGGTTCGCGAGCAGTACTTC CASSYPTGVREQYF
TRBJ1-2 TRBV7-2 13 many . TGTGCCAGCACCCGGACGGGGAACTATGGCTACACCTTC CASTRTGNYGYTF
TRBJ2-3 TRBV5-1 14 . . TGCGCCAGCAGCTTGGATACGTCCGCAGATACGCAGTATTTT CASSLDTSADTQYF
TRBJ2-5 TRBV3-1 12 few . TGTGCCAGCAGCCAAGAAAGGGAGGCCCAGTACTTC CASSQEREAQYF
TRBJ2-1 TRBV12-5 16 . TRBD2 TGTGCTAGTGGTTTTGGGAATCCGGGGGGTGCGGATGAGCAGTTCTTC CASGFGNPGGADEQFF
TRBJ2-5 TRBV20-1 14 many TRBD2 TGCAGTGCTAGAAGCGGGACTATTCAAGAGACCCAGTACTTC CSARSGTIQETQYF
TRBJ2-5 TRBV7-2 16 . TRBD2 TGTGCCAGCAACTTAGCGGGACTCGGACGAGGGGAGACCCAGTACTTC CASNLAGLGRGETQYF
TRBJ1-1 TRBV12-5 12 . . TGTGCTAGTGGTTTGGTGGGAACAGAAGCTTTCTTT CASGLVGTEAFF
TRBJ1-1 TRBV29-1 10 . . TGCAGCGTTCGGGAAGCTGAAGCTTTCTTT CSVREAEAFF
TRBJ1-1 TRBV7-2 13 . . TGTGCCAGCAGCTTAGGAAATCCCAGGGGAGCTTTCTTT CASSLGNPRGAFF
TRBJ2-3 TRBV12-5 17 few . TGTGCTAGTGGCACCTTTCTGTCCGGGGTGGAGACAGATACGCAGTATTTT CASGTFLSGVETDTQYF
TRBJ2-1 TRBV4-1 14 . . TGCGCCAGCAGCCAAGAAACAGGGGGGGCCGGGCAGTTCTTC CASSQETGGAGQFF
TRBJ2-3 TRBV12-3/TRBV12-4 15 few TRBD2 TGTGCCAGCAGTGCCCCGAAGCGGGAGACGGGTACGCAGTATTTT CASSAPKRETGTQYF
TRBJ2-1 TRBV20-1 15 many TRBD2 TGCAGTGCTCCTAGCGGGGGGCTCTGGGGCAATGAGCAGTTCTTC CSAPSGGLWGNEQFF
TRBJ2-1 TRBV7-2 14 few . TGTGCCAGCAGCTTAGTTCCAGAAAGGAATGAGCAGTTCTTC CASSLVPERNEQFF